A selection of T cell receptor beta chains follows, all from one sample in a study of breast tumors, draining lymph nodes, adjacent tissues. TCRdb re-called the multiplex PCR reads with MiXCR, one entry per CDR3 protein. The data show about 270,000 distinct CDR3 sequences, about 30% seen once. The sequenced sample was axillary lymph node tissue. All receptors derive from a female donor with breast cancer. Some clones in this sample may be carry-over from other donors' samples. CDR3s include the opening cysteine and the closing phenylalanine or tryptophan. The D gene is left open where the match is weak. Rows give clone size only sometimes, using once, few, many, or a class for an expanded clone.

>NA|NA|TRBJ2-4|TRBV7-9
TGTGCCAGCAGCTTAGTGACTTCAGGGGCCAAAAACATTCAGTACTTC
CASSLVTSGAKNIQYF
>NA|NA|TRBJ1-1|TRBV11-3
TGTGCCAGCAGCTTCAACGGGGAAGAGGCTTTCTTT
CASSFNGEEAFF
>many|TRBD2|TRBJ2-1|TRBV20-1
TGCAGTGCTAGAGCTAGCGGGAGGGGCAATGAGCAGTTCTTC
CSARASGRGNEQFF
>NA|TRBD1|TRBJ1-5|TRBV25-1
TGTGCCAGCAGTGCCCGGGACAGGGGCCTCGGCTTGAGCAATCAGCCCCAGCATTTT
CASSARDRGLGLSNQPQHF
>many|TRBD2|TRBJ2-5|TRBV24-1
TGTGCCACCAGTGACACGGTAGCGGGGGTTCCGAAGACCCAGTACTTC
CATSDTVAGVPKTQYF
>NA|NA|TRBJ1-1|TRBV29-1
TGCAGCGTTGAAGAGGGTATGGTTGGGAGCACTGAAGCTTTCTTT
CSVEEGMVGSTEAFF
>many|TRBD1|TRBJ2-7|TRBV5-1
TGCGCCAGCAGCTCTGGACAGGGAGGAATGGGCGAGCAGTACTTC
CASSSGQGGMGEQYF
>NA|NA|TRBJ2-1|TRBV30
TGTGCCTGGCGCGTCCCCTATGATTACGAGCAGTTCTTC
CAWRVPYDYEQFF
>many|TRBD2|TRBJ2-3|TRBV20-1
TGCAGTGCGACTTTCGGGGGGTCTAGCACAGATACGCAGTATTTT
CSATFGGSSTDTQYF
>many|NA|TRBJ2-7|TRBV11-2
TGTGCCAGCAGCTTATTGGTTGGGGCAGGCGAGCAGTACTTC
CASSLLVGAGEQYF
>many|NA|TRBJ1-2|TRBV12-3/TRBV12-4
TGTGCCAGCAGTTACAGGGCCTCCTATGGCTACACCTTC
CASSYRASYGYTF
>many|NA|TRBJ2-2|TRBV24-1
TGTGCCACCAGTGATTGGACCAGGGGGGGGACCGGGGAGCTGTTTTTT
CATSDWTRGGTGELFF
>many|NA|TRBJ2-7|TRBV11-3
TGTGCCAGCAGCTTAGGCGGAAACTCCTACGAGCAGTACTTC
CASSLGGNSYEQYF
>NA|NA|TRBJ2-3|TRBV7-6
TGTGCCAGCAGCTTAGGGACCTTAGTAGGAAGGGAGCAGTATTTT
CASSLGTLVGREQYF
>NA|NA|TRBJ1-5|TRBV20-1
TGCAGTGCCAAGCAGGGGTTATACCAGCCCCAGCATTTT
CSAKQGLYQPQHF
>many|NA|TRBJ1-2|TRBV5-1
TGCGCCAGCAGCCCCTCCGGGGACAACTATGGCTACACCTTC
CASSPSGDNYGYTF